This entry concerns a single T cell receptor (beta chain). The antigen it recognizes is unknown. Base qualities are not provided; no much larger clone lies one nucleotide away. The CDR3, cysteine through phenylalanine, is 15 amino acids long. Only the CDR3 part of the read is kept: 45 bases, read in frame from the first base. Trimming accounts for 7 bases at V and 7 bases at J, while the number of junction bases matched to no gene is 11. The CDR1 and CDR2 encoded by the germline V gene are MNHEY and SVGAGI. The sample belongs to a study of T cell responses to AZD1222 COVID-19 vaccine (dated by TCRdb to the early 2020s). About the full investigation: TCR sequencing was performed for 230 to 250 trial participants, of whom about 200 were given two doses of AZD1222 and around 26 were given two doses of MenACWY control vaccine. Enrollment into the trials was organized by age into subgroups of 18-55, 56-69 and 70-plus years, and those subgroups contained roughly 150, 30 and 60 TCR-sequenced participants, respectively.

The sample's time point label is to be understood as: baseline before first vaccination. The treatment or condition label, read with the paper, signifies: meningococcal conjugate vaccine given as trial control. Vaccinee samples were obtained from the UK trials COV001 and COV002, which included a single-blind randomized controlled phase 2/3 trial of AZD1222 (ChAdOx1 nCoV-19) in healthy adults. For TCRbeta chain sequencing, PBMC samples were collected from trial participants at day 0 and at day 28 after the second dose. Overall results and qualifications from the work: The 56-69-year group was small, and its depth increase did not reach significance, likely because of low power. Because no day 14 peak-response samples were available, repertoires were characterized only after the peak T cell response. The whole spike protein was spanned by vaccine-associated CD4 TCRs, and dominant responses were seen in regions 160-218 and 743-854. Epitopes outside the regions mutated in the B.1.351 and B.1.1.7 variants were reportedly recognized by nearly half of the unique spike-specific TCRs. Only five to seven AZD1222 recipients were SARS-CoV-2 seropositive at baseline, limiting conclusions about previously exposed vaccinees. After two AZD1222 doses, spike-specific TCR breadth and depth were significantly higher than at day 0 and than in MenACWY recipients. Participants were mostly white British and included more females than males, and it was suggested by the authors that clonal diversity may have been underestimated.

The CDR3 regions of human TCRbeta chains were subjected to immunosequencing. The study's own analysis went as follows. TCRs in the repertoires were matched against a reference library of SARS-CoV-2-specific TCRs that had been generated with the MIRA antigen-specificity platform. Breadth meant the fraction of unique TCRs that were SARS-CoV-2-associated, whereas depth meant the fraction of total T cells that were SARS-CoV-2-associated. Each spike-specific TCR was assigned to its reactive spike region and to a CD4 or CD8 class using the MIRA data. Log10-transformed breadth and depth values were compared by one-way ANOVA with Sidak's multiple comparisons tests. This is the immuneACCESS table as TCRdb keeps it, with only in-frame sequences that have V and J called. A part of the clones is gone; compared with another copy, unresolved V genes explain less than half, and the rest is unexplained. V and J calls and clone size are as listed in that table; D and trimming were resolved from the DNA. Within this sample are 110,000 or so clones, with roughly 87% of them counted one time only. The ten most abundant clones make up about 3% of the sample.

The sequence joins TRBV6-5 to TRBJ2-5, and TRBD2 matches 11 of the central bases. The clonotype was recovered from an adult in good health. This sample comprised peripheral blood, obtained on day 0 of MenACWY control vaccination. The nucleotide sequence is given as TGTGCCAGCATGGTTAGCGGGGGGGCCCTTGGGACCCAGTACTTC. Its translation is CASMVSGGALGTQYF.